These 9 T cell receptor beta chains were sequenced from one sample in a study of shared clonotypes between healthy human individuals. Profiling relied on immunoSEQ multiplex PCR, and the TCRdb table lists in-frame clones only, not all of them. The sample includes approximately 2,200,000 clones, about 93% of them seen just once. Positive CCR7 selection of CD45RO-negative cells yielded the naive CD8 cells, and terminally differentiated effector memory CD45RA+ cells were excluded. Sequencing was carried out using naive CD8+ T cells from PBMCs. All receptors derive from a young man in good health. Some clones in this sample may be carry-over from other donors' samples.

The chain is built from TRBV27 and TRBJ2-7; D is possibly TRBD1 or TRBD2 (6 bases each). V lost 4 bases and J 5 bases, leaving 15 bases between the germline ends. This CDR3 region has 14 residues. Germline V gene lookup returns CDR1 MNHEY and CDR2 SMNVEV (reference sequence). The CDR3 loop is CASSSVVGGNEQYF. The DNA for the CDR3 is TGTGCCAGCAGTTCAGTGGTCGGGGGCAACGAGCAGTACTTC.

The chain employs TRBV7-2 and TRBJ2-2; D is perhaps TRBD2 (6 bases). Germline assignment: CDR1 SGHTA and CDR2 FQGNSA. Trimming took off 3 bases at V and 6 bases at J, with 14 bases between the two ends. CDR3 length: 15 residues. CDR3 sequence reads: CASSFGGRTSGELFF. The DNA of the CDR3 is TGTGCCAGCAGCTTTGGGGGGAGGACCTCCGGGGAGCTGTTTTTT.

The rearrangement uses TRBV28 and TRBJ2-7; 9 nucleotides align to TRBD1. The CDR3 runs to 14 residues. V lost 7 bases, J lost 1 base, and 5 bases stayed unmatched. Germline V CDR1 and CDR2: MDHEN, SYDVKM. The CDR3 coding sequence is TGTGCCAGCACAGGGACAGGGATTTCCTACGAGCAGTACTTC. Its protein is CASTGTGISYEQYF.

The chain has TRBV11-2 and TRBJ1-2; a weak D match, TRBD1 (5 bases). The CDR3 is 15 amino acids. From germline, CDR1 is SGHAT and CDR2 FQNNGV. The V gene lost 2 bases and the J gene lost 1 base, with 11 bases spanning the gap. CDR3 protein: CASSLPQGFNYGYTF. DNA of the CDR3: TGTGCCAGCAGCTTACCTCAGGGATTTAACTATGGCTACACCTTC.

The CDR3 sequence is CARGVRSSSNQPQHF. The CDR3 nucleotides are TGTGCCCGCGGGGTGAGGAGTTCGAGCAATCAGCCCCAGCATTTT. The gene calls are TRBV5-4 and TRBJ1-5; D is undetermined. Germline loops: CDR1 SGHNT, CDR2 YYREEE (reference sequence). The CDR3 runs to 15 residues. V was cut by 10 bases and J by 1 base, with 18 bases left in between.

V is TRBV10-3 and J is TRBJ1-6; TRBD1 matches 9 bases. This CDR3 is 14 amino acids long. J gave up 9 bases and V 6 bases, and 6 bases lay outside the gene matches. Germline CDR1 reads ENHRY; CDR2 reads SYGVKD. CDR3 nucleotides: TGTGCCATCAGCACGGGACAGGGTCTTTCACCCCTCCACTTT. Its translation is CAISTGQGLSPLHF.

The chain links TRBV9 to TRBJ2-2, with D uncertain. CDR1 is SGDLS, CDR2 YYNGEE, per germline. The CDR3 spans 16 residues. V gave up 0 bases and J gave up 1 base, with 10 bases separating them. The chain's CDR3 is CASSVEAGWNTGELFF. The CDR3 DNA follows: TGTGCCAGCAGCGTAGAGGCAGGCTGGAACACCGGGGAGCTGTTTTTT.

The V call is TRBV11-2, the J call TRBJ2-3; TRBD2 aligns across 10 bases. V trimming: 5 bases; J trimming: 6 bases; junction bases outside the gene matches: 8. The CDR3 extends over 15 amino acids. Per germline, CDR1 SGHAT and CDR2 FQNNGV. As DNA, the CDR3 is TGTGCCAGCAGCCCGGCTAGCGGGAGATTGGATACGCAGTATTTT. The encoded protein is CASSPASGRLDTQYF.

This clone has only one observation. The chain carries TRBV29-1 and TRBJ2-5; D call uncertain. With the DNA end fitting TRBJ2-7 better, the J assignment may be wrong. The CDR3 runs to 13 residues. Per the germline V gene, CDR1 is SQVTM and CDR2 is ANQGSEA. The CDR3 DNA reads as TGCAGCGTTGAAGTTGGACCTCCGGGCGAGCAGTACTTC. Its protein product is CSVEVGPPGEQYF.